This T cell receptor (beta chain) was captured in a study of control samples from healthy donors and cancer patients. TCRdb's copy holds only in-frame clones and misses some; the assay was immunoSEQ multiplex PCR. There are about 160,000 clones in the sample; 90% to 95% occur only once, and about 9.3% lies in the top ten. The germline gives CDR1 SGHTA, CDR2 FQGNSA. The CDR3 is 13 amino acids. The V and J ends lost 5 bases and 8 bases, in that order; junction bases with no gene match: 4. This clone was detected once. The receptor's source is a woman aged 40 to 50 in good health. The chain carries TRBV7-2 and TRBJ2-4, with 9 bases lining up with TRBD1. The sample taken for sequencing was blood. The CDR3 coding sequence is TGTGCCAGCAGCATGGACAGGGGCGACATTCAGTACTTC. This encodes CASSMDRGDIQYF.